This T cell receptor (beta chain) is drawn from a study of graft-versus-host responses after intestinal transplantation. Study context: Transplants given to recipients were multivisceral, liver-intestinal, or isolated intestinal. Whole-study findings and limits: Analysis identified GvH clones in recipient marrow, with some appearing first in ileum or blood. Elevated graft-versus-host to host-versus-graft clonal ratios in allografts were recorded for patients with graft-donor T cell macrochimerism. Maximum circulating GvH clone levels tracked with early post-transplant HvG decreases.

This clone came up a few times. Antigen: not known. V lost 5 bases to trimming and J lost 1 base, with 8 bases between them. This CDR3 is 13 amino acids long. From germline, CDR1 is MNHEY and CDR2 SVGAGI. Repertoires were generated with immunoSEQ multiplex PCR, while TCRdb's copy carries only in-frame clones and drops some. In the table there are 150,000 or so clones, 80% to 95% of which are singletons. The chain links TRBV6-5 to TRBJ1-2, with D unclear. Here the sequenced sample was unstimulated CD4+ T cells sorted from spleen or lymph node cells, taken before intestinal transplant. This sequence originates from a human donor who received an intestinal transplant. The CDR3 loop reads CASSLTSNYGYTF. Here the CDR3 DNA reads TGTGCCAGCAGTCTAACCAGTAACTATGGCTACACCTTC.